These 27 T cell receptor beta chains were sequenced from one sample in a study of control samples from healthy donors and cancer patients. Method: immunoSEQ multiplex PCR; TCRdb's copy keeps in-frame clones and lacks some. The sample includes 90,000 to 100,000 clones, about 87% seen only once; the top ten take about 15%. The sequenced material came from blood. The source is a woman aged 65 to 85 in good health.

This chain uses TRBV10-3 with TRBJ2-2, with 11 bases matching TRBD1. This CDR3 is built from 14 residues. From germline, CDR1 is ENHRY and CDR2 SYGVKD. Unmatched junction bases numbered 8, after V lost 10 bases and J lost 7 bases. CDR3 sequence: CATTGQGDIGELFF. DNA of the CDR3: TGTGCCACGACGGGACAGGGGGACATCGGGGAGCTGTTTTTT.

The chain links TRBV30 to TRBJ1-1; D is undetermined. The germline CDR1 and CDR2 sequences are GTSNPN and SVGIG (reference sequence). This CDR3 region has 9 residues. Trimming took 6 bases from V and 11 from J, leaving 10 bases between them. The CDR3 sequence: CACRPGAFF. CDR3 bases: TGTGCCTGTAGGCCGGGGGCTTTCTTT.

V usage is TRBV2 and J usage is TRBJ2-4, with 8 bases that match TRBD1. The CDR3 has 14 residues. Germline CDR1 and CDR2: SNHLY and FYNNEI. Losses at the gene ends were 5 bases for V and 8 bases for J; bases not matched to a gene: 8. The CDR3, as DNA: TGTGCCAGCAGTCTAGGACAGGGAAAGTACATTCAGTACTTC. Its protein is CASSLGQGKYIQYF.

The V and J genes are TRBV11-2 and TRBJ2-5; no clear D gene. Trimming shortened V by 4 bases and J by 5 bases, and 17 bases separated the two germline ends. Germline-derived CDR1 and CDR2 are SGHAT and FQNNGV. There are 15 residues in the CDR3. The chain's CDR3 is CASSSRTVRPETQYF. The CDR3 DNA sequence: TGTGCCAGCAGCTCTCGAACAGTCCGGCCGGAGACCCAGTACTTC.

The V call is TRBV5-1, the J call TRBJ2-5; D uncertain. This CDR3 spans 12 amino acids. Germline CDR1 and CDR2: SGHRS and YFSETQ. V lost 0 bases to trimming and J lost 5 bases, with 5 bases between them. CDR3 nucleotide sequence: TGCGCCAGCAGCTTGGGTCGGGAGACCCAGTACTTC. Its protein is CASSLGRETQYF.

The rearrangement joins TRBV19 to TRBJ1-6; no clear D gene. The CDR3 runs to 15 residues. Germline CDR1 LNHDA, CDR2 SQIVND (reference sequence). The germline V and J ends were trimmed by 1 base and 5 bases, with 9 bases remaining between them. CDR3 sequence (DNA): TGTGCCAGTAGTATAGTAGCGGCAGATAATTCACCCCTCCACTTT. Translated: CASSIVAADNSPLHF. The entire variable domain, with the rest obtained from reference TRBV19 and TRBJ1-6, is as follows: DGGITQSPKYLFRKEGQNVTLSCEQNLNHDAMYWYRQDPGQGLRLIYYSQIVNDFQKGDIAEGYSVSREKKESFPLTVTSAQKNPTAFYLCASSIVAADNSPLHFGNGTRLTVT.

The chain carries TRBV4-2 and TRBJ2-2, with D tentatively TRBD1 (5 bases). Per germline, CDR1 LGHNA and CDR2 YNFKEQ. Deletions cut 3 bases from V and 5 bases from J, with 22 bases between. CDR3 size: 18 residues. The CDR3 DNA follows: TGTGCCAGCAGCCAGGAGCCCCTCAGGGCGTCGGGTACCGGGGAGCTGTTTTTT. Translation: CASSQEPLRASGTGELFF.

The chain carries TRBV3-1 (or the pseudogene TRBV3-2) and TRBJ1-6; D call uncertain. Looked up from germline, CDR1 is LGHDT and CDR2 is YNNKEL (reference sequence). This CDR3 has 13 amino acids. V dropped 5 bases and J dropped 3 bases, with 5 bases sitting between them. CDR3 sequence: CASSSVYNSPLHF. In DNA, the CDR3 is TGTGCCAGCAGCTCAGTCTATAATTCACCCCTCCACTTT.

V gene TRBV6-6 combines with J gene TRBJ1-1; D is ambiguous. Germline loops: CDR1 MNHNY, CDR2 SVGAGI (reference sequence). The CDR3 sequence is 13 residues long. V was clipped by 2 bases and J by 7 bases, with 11 bases between them. The DNA for the CDR3 is TGTGCCAGCAGTTACACCCCTCCGGGTGAAGCTTTCTTT. The encoded protein is CASSYTPPGEAFF.

The V and J genes are TRBV5-1 and TRBJ1-6, with D possibly matching TRBD1 (5 bases). CDR1 is SGHRS and CDR2 is YFSETQ in the germline V gene. V was pared by 0 bases and J by 4 bases, with 11 bases between. The CDR3 totals 16 residues. Here the CDR3 reads CASSLAPGRYNSPLHF. For the CDR3, the DNA is TGCGCCAGCAGCTTGGCGCCAGGGCGGTATAATTCACCCCTCCACTTT. Combining the CDR3 with reference TRBV5-1 and TRBJ1-6 gives the whole variable domain KAGVTQTPRYLIKTRGQQVTLSCSPISGHRSVSWYQQTPGQGLQFLFEYFSETQRNKGNFPGRFSGRQFSNSRSEMNVSTLELGDSALYLCASSLAPGRYNSPLHFGNGTRLTVT.

This clone has more than one count but fewer than ten. The chain carries TRBV7-9 and TRBJ2-3, with 7 bases matching TRBD2. Germline CDR1 SEHNR, CDR2 FQNEAQ (reference sequence). The CDR3 length is 15 residues. Germline trimming cut 5 bases from V and 7 bases from J; bases unmatched to any gene: 12. The CDR3 DNA reads as TGTGCCAGCAGCATTCCCGGGACGGGAGGAAATACGCAGTATTTT. Translation gives CASSIPGTGGNTQYF.

The CDR3 here is CASSRNVPGTSQAYEQYF. The CDR3 DNA reads as TGTGCCAGCAGTCGCAATGTACCCGGGACCTCGCAAGCCTACGAGCAGTACTTC. The chain links TRBV2 to TRBJ2-7; perhaps D is TRBD1 or TRBD2 (5 bases each). Looked up from germline, CDR1 is SNHLY and CDR2 is FYNNEI. The CDR3 spans 18 residues. V dropped 5 bases and J dropped 2 bases, with 25 bases sitting between them.

CDR3 in DNA: TGTGCCAGCAGCTTAGGTCCCCAGCCCCAGCATTTT. Translated: CASSLGPQPQHF. The gene calls are TRBV13 and TRBJ1-5; unclear D gene. From germline, CDR1 is PRHDT and CDR2 FYEKMQ (reference sequence). This CDR3 region has 12 residues. Trimming cost V 0 bases and J 7 bases, with 4 bases left between them. Based on the CDR3 plus reference TRBV13 and TRBJ1-5, the full variable domain is AAGVIQSPRHLIKEKRETATLKCYPIPRHDTVYWYQQGPGQDPQFLISFYEKMQSDKGSIPDRFSAQQFSDYHSELNMSSLELGDSALYFCASSLGPQPQHFGDGTRLSIL.

The chain combines TRBV19 with TRBJ1-5; TRBD1 aligns across 7 bases. There are 14 residues in the CDR3. Germline V gene data show CDR1 as LNHDA and CDR2 as SQIVND (reference sequence). V trimming: 2 bases; J trimming: 4 bases; junction bases outside the gene matches: 2. The CDR3 spells CASSILGQNQPQHF. CDR3 coding DNA: TGTGCCAGTAGTATACTGGGACAGAATCAGCCCCAGCATTTT.

The genes are TRBV9 and TRBJ2-3; 14 bases align to TRBD2. V lost 4 bases, J lost 6 bases, and 10 bases stayed unmatched. This CDR3 has 17 residues. Per germline, CDR1 SGDLS and CDR2 YYNGEE. CDR3 residues: CASSPGLAGGLADTQYF. DNA for the CDR3: TGTGCCAGCAGCCCAGGACTAGCGGGAGGTTTAGCTGATACGCAGTATTTT.

The chain has TRBV6-1 and TRBJ1-2; perhaps TRBD1 as D (6 bases). The V gene lost 0 bases and the J gene lost 6 bases, with 14 bases spanning the gap. Germline V gives CDR1 MNHNS, CDR2 SASEGT. The CDR3 spans 15 residues. The CDR3 is CASSEAGRGFDGYTF. The CDR3 coding sequence is TGTGCCAGCAGTGAAGCAGGCAGGGGATTTGATGGCTACACCTTC.

The chain links TRBV29-1 to TRBJ1-2; a possible D gene is TRBD1 (5 bases). Between the trimmed V and J ends, which lost 3 bases and 4 bases, there was a span of 30 bases. Germline CDR1 is SQVTM and CDR2 is ANQGSEA. This CDR3 comprises 19 residues. The CDR3 protein is CSVDLLVGQGDSSFYGYTF. The CDR3 DNA is TGCAGCGTTGATCTCCTGGTTGGTCAGGGAGACTCATCTTTCTATGGCTACACCTTC.

J is TRBJ2-3 and V is TRBV7-2; tentatively, D is TRBD1 (6 bases). V was cut by 6 bases and J by 4 bases, with 20 bases left in between. This CDR3 comprises 16 residues. Germline CDR1 SGHTA, CDR2 FQGNSA. This chain's CDR3 is CASSPRQVPSPDTQYF. The CDR3 DNA follows: TGTGCCAGCAGTCCCCGACAGGTACCTTCCCCAGATACGCAGTATTTT.

The V and J genes are TRBV5-1 and TRBJ2-1; a weak D match, TRBD1 (6 bases). The CDR3 sequence is 16 residues long. The germline V and J ends were trimmed by 6 bases and 0 bases, with 16 bases remaining between them. In germline, CDR1 is SGHRS, CDR2 YFSETQ. The CDR3 DNA reads as TGCGCCAGCACTTTCCAGGGGACCAGCTCCTACAATGAGCAGTTCTTC. It encodes CASTFQGTSSYNEQFF.

The rearrangement links TRBV30 to TRBJ2-2; D assignment may be TRBD1 or TRBD2 (5 bases each). The CDR3 covers 15 residues. Trimming removed 4 bases at V and 3 bases at J, with 15 bases between. Germline V gene sequence: CDR1 GTSNPN, CDR2 SVGIG (reference sequence). This CDR3 is CAWKRGPLDTGELFF. The CDR3 DNA reads TGTGCCTGGAAAAGGGGACCCTTGGACACCGGGGAGCTGTTTTTT. Supplemented by reference TRBV30 and TRBJ2-2, the full variable domain reads SQTIHQWPATLVQPVGSPLSLECTVEGTSNPNLYWYRQAAGRGLQLLFYSVGIGQISSEVPQNLSASRPQDRQFILSSKKLLLSDSGFYLCAWKRGPLDTGELFFGEGSRLTVL.

In its sample, this clone was seen a few times. J is TRBJ1-6 and V is TRBV5-1; D perhaps matches TRBD1 (5 bases). Germline V gene sequence: CDR1 SGHRS, CDR2 YFSETQ. The CDR3 sequence is 16 residues long. Trimming cost V 4 bases and J 0 bases, with 11 bases left between them. CDR3 DNA sequence: TGCGCCAGCAGCGTCAGGGAAAGCTCCTATAATTCACCCCTCCACTTT. This encodes CASSVRESSYNSPLHF.

The chain uses TRBV5-1 and TRBJ2-5; 8 bases agree with TRBD2. The CDR3 loop spans 16 amino acids. Germline-derived CDR1 and CDR2 are SGHRS and YFSETQ. V trimming: 0 bases; J trimming: 2 bases; junction bases outside the gene matches: 6. The DNA of the CDR3 is TGCGCCAGCAGCTTGGCCCCTAGCGGGTCACAAGAGACCCAGTACTTC. Its protein product is CASSLAPSGSQETQYF.

V is TRBV23-1 and J is TRBJ2-5; no definite D call. TRBV23-1 belongs to the ORF category, with a function that is uncertain. The CDR3 covers 10 residues. V was cut by 4 bases and J by 4 bases, with 1 base left in between. The DNA of the CDR3 is TGCGCCAGCAGTCTAGAGACCCAGTACTTC. Amino acid sequence: CASSLETQYF.

The genes are TRBV4-1 and TRBJ1-2; 9 bases agree with TRBD1. This CDR3 has 15 residues. CDR1 is MGHRA, CDR2 YSYEKL, per germline. The V segment lost 2 bases and the J segment 1 base; nucleotides outside the gene matches: 2. The DNA of the CDR3 is TGCGCCAGCAGCCAAACAGGGGGCAGTAACTATGGCTACACCTTC. Residues: CASSQTGGSNYGYTF.

This chain connects TRBV7-6 to TRBJ2-1; the D call may be TRBD1 or TRBD2 (5 bases each). Germline V gene data show CDR1 as SGHVS and CDR2 as FNYEAQ. The CDR3 is 16 amino acids. V was clipped by 5 bases and J by 0 bases, with 14 bases between them. CDR3 coding DNA: TGTGCCAGCAGCAAGGGACGTGACAACTCCTACAATGAGCAGTTCTTC. Protein: CASSKGRDNSYNEQFF.

The genes are TRBV9 and TRBJ1-2; D is unclear. CDR3 length: 16 residues. Trimming pared 0 bases from V and 6 bases from J, leaving 18 bases between. CDR1 SGDLS and CDR2 YYNGEE come from the germline V gene. The DNA for the CDR3 is TGTGCCAGCAGCGTAGCGGACGGCCGCCGTGGGGATGGCTACACCTTC. Protein sequence: CASSVADGRRGDGYTF. Full variable domain (outside the CDR3, taken from reference TRBV9 and TRBJ1-2): DSGVTQTPKHLITATGQRVTLRCSPRSGDLSVYWYQQSLDQGLQFLIQYYNGEERAKGNILERFSAQQFPDLHSELNLSSLELGDSALYFCASSVADGRRGDGYTFGSGTRLTVV.

The rearrangement joins TRBV25-1 to TRBJ2-6, with D unclear. There are 13 residues in the CDR3. V dropped 7 bases and J dropped 0 bases, with 4 bases sitting between them. CDR1 and CDR2 from the germline V gene are MGHDK and SYGVNS. The DNA of the CDR3 is TGTGCCAGCAACCCCTCTGGGGCCAACGTCCTGACTTTC. The encoded protein is CASNPSGANVLTF.